The clone carrying this TCR beta chain was counted once. Antigen unknown. Compared with germline, one end of the junction differs, possibly owing to a read error. TCRdb re-called the 5' RACE reads with MiXCR, one entry per CDR3 protein. The sample lists some 550,000 distinct CDR3 sequences; about 19% were seen once. The CDR3 is 18 amino acids. These data are taken from a study of T cells after yellow fever vaccination. Findings of the study overall: A secondary response was less intense yet reached its peak sooner, at day 5 versus 15.

The sequencing here drew on PBMCs, taken 15 days after the yellow fever booster vaccination. This clonotype was obtained from a man aged 30-40 years who received the YFV17D yellow fever vaccine. This chain links TRBV12-3 or TRBV12-4 with TRBJ2-1; TRBD2 matches 13 bases. Here the CDR3 DNA reads TGTGCCAGCAGTTTAGTGCGGACTAGCGGGAGCTCCTACGATGAGCAGTTCTTC. It encodes CASSLVRTSGSSYDEQFF.